This T cell receptor beta chain was captured in a study of T-cell memory formation after mild COVID-19. In the study overall: Clusters of TCRs were largely donor specific.

Researchers used 5'RACE with constant-segment primers to make TCR alpha and TCR beta cDNA libraries that carry sample barcodes and UMIs. TCRdb itself ran the 5' RACE reads through MiXCR, one entry per CDR3 protein. The table records over 500,000 distinct CDR3 sequences, around a sixth of them present only once. Worth noting for this clonotype: Its antigen is undetermined.

Study results and limitations: CD4/CD8 balance characterized clones contracting day 15 to 85, and CD4+ skew characterized later expanders. Researchers found some responding clones in pre-infection memory, a sign that cross-reactive memory joined.

The receptor's source is an adult woman who had mild COVID-19 (a few samples of this study predate the infection). Cell type and time point are not known. Sequenced: PBMCs or a T cell subset sorted from them (not recorded which).

CDR3 amino acids: CASSFGFRVNTEAFF. For the CDR3, the DNA is TGTGCCAGCAGCTTCGGGTTCAGGGTGAACACTGAAGCTTTCTTT. The chain couples TRBV11-3 to TRBJ1-1, with TRBD1 as a possible D gene (5 bases). V shed 3 bases and J shed 0 bases, with 11 bases lying between them. CDR1 and CDR2 (germline): SGHNT, YENEEA. The CDR3 spans 15 residues.